The 16 T cell receptor beta chains below come from one sample, sequenced in a study of beta chain features in type 1 diabetes. The whole isolated RNA underwent reverse transcription, so sequencing captured expressed TCRB transcripts. The method was immunoSEQ multiplex PCR; TCRdb's version includes in-frame clones alone and lacks a portion of them. The sample lists roughly 120,000 clones, less than 40% occurring once. Material for sequencing was stem cell memory CD4+ T cells from blood. The receptors shown here come from a woman aged 18-29 years in good health.

The rearrangement joins TRBV18 to TRBJ2-1, with D tentatively TRBD2 (5 bases). V was shortened by 6 bases and J by 4 bases, with 16 bases between the two germline ends. Germline V gives CDR1 KGHSH, CDR2 LQKENI. The CDR3 is 15 residues long. CDR3 bases: TGTGCCAGCTCCCCTCCAGCGGAAACGTACAATGAGCAGTTCTTC. Its protein product is CASSPPAETYNEQFF.

The table lists this clone with a few counts. The genes are TRBV5-1 and TRBJ2-1; 7 bases map to TRBD2. V dropped 2 bases and J dropped 0; count of bases not matched to a gene: 5. CDR3 length: 16 amino acids. Germline V gene data show CDR1 as SGHRS and CDR2 as YFSETQ. The CDR3 DNA reads as TGCGCCAGCAGCTTAGGCGGGAGTGGCTCCTACAATGAGCAGTTCTTC. Translating it yields CASSLGGSGSYNEQFF.

This clone was found a few times. The V gene is TRBV27, the J gene TRBJ2-1; 10 bases are shared with TRBD2. The CDR3 consists of 16 residues. CDR1 and CDR2 (germline): MNHEY, SMNVEV (reference sequence). Trimming removed 6 bases from V and 5 bases from J; junction bases left unmatched: 10. The CDR3 reads CASSTSGKGMNNEQFF. The DNA of the CDR3 is TGTGCCAGCAGCACTAGCGGGAAGGGTATGAACAATGAGCAGTTCTTC.

The V call is TRBV29-1, the J call TRBJ2-1; 7 bases agree with TRBD2. This CDR3 region has 15 residues. The J segment lost 3 bases and the V segment lost 1 base, leaving 6 bases of the junction unmatched. Germline CDR1 is SQVTM and CDR2 is ANQGSEA. The CDR3 loop is CSVEGTSLGYNEQFF. The DNA of the CDR3 is TGCAGCGTTGAAGGGACTAGTCTCGGCTACAATGAGCAGTTCTTC.

The chain recombines TRBV27 with TRBJ2-5; 9 nucleotides match TRBD1. Per the germline V gene, CDR1 is MNHEY and CDR2 is SMNVEV (reference sequence). The V segment lost 3 bases and the J segment 1 base; nucleotides outside the gene matches: 6. The CDR3 has 16 residues. For the CDR3, the DNA is TGTGCCAGCAGTTTCGGCGGGACAGGGCTCCAAGAGACCCAGTACTTC. Protein sequence: CASSFGGTGLQETQYF.

The J gene is TRBJ2-1, the V gene TRBV28; TRBD1 matches at 11 bases. V shed 4 bases, J shed 7 bases, and the junction held 6 bases outside the gene matches. This CDR3 spans 15 amino acids. Germline loops: CDR1 MDHEN, CDR2 SYDVKM. The CDR3 DNA sequence: TGTGCCAGCAGTTACGGACAGGGGGCGCGGAATGAGCAGTTCTTC. Translating gives CASSYGQGARNEQFF.

The chain employs TRBV5-1 and TRBJ2-7; 8 nucleotides align to TRBD1. Germline CDR1 SGHRS, CDR2 YFSETQ. The CDR3 loop spans 13 amino acids. Trimming cost V 6 bases and J 6 bases; bases outside gene matches: 8. DNA of the CDR3: TGCGCCAGCAAAGGGACAGGAGGTTTCGAGCAGTACTTC. This encodes CASKGTGGFEQYF.

The genes are TRBV7-3 and TRBJ2-1; 8 nucleotides line up with TRBD2. The CDR3 is made up of 15 amino acids. Per germline, CDR1 SGHTA and CDR2 FQGTGA. Trimming removed 8 bases from V and 0 bases from J; junction bases left unmatched: 6. CDR3 in DNA: TGTGCCAGCGGGGTAGCGGGGTCCTCCTACAATGAGCAGTTCTTC. Amino acids: CASGVAGSSYNEQFF.

This chain connects TRBV7-2 to TRBJ2-1; D perhaps matches TRBD1 (5 bases). The V and J ends lost 0 bases and 6 bases respectively, with 12 bases between them. The CDR3 contains 15 residues. Germline V lookup: CDR1 SGHTA, CDR2 FQGNSA. CDR3 sequence: CASSLAGPELNEQFF. CDR3 DNA sequence: TGTGCCAGCAGCTTAGCGGGGCCTGAGCTCAATGAGCAGTTCTTC. The whole variable domain, filled in from reference TRBV7-2 and TRBJ2-1, reads GAGVSQSPSNKVTEKGKDVELRCDPISGHTALYWYRQSLGQGLEFLIYFQGNSAPDKSGLPSDRFSAERTGGSVSTLTIQRTQQEDSAVYLCASSLAGPELNEQFFGPGTRLTVL.

This clone was seen only a few times. The V call is TRBV15, the J call TRBJ1-4; D is unresolved. Per the germline V gene, CDR1 is LNHNV and CDR2 is YYDKDF (reference sequence). Trimming shortened V by 1 base and J by 0 bases, and 9 bases separated the two germline ends. The CDR3 is made up of 16 amino acids. Here the CDR3 reads CATSRGIGATNEKLFF. CDR3 coding DNA: TGTGCCACCAGCAGAGGTATCGGAGCAACTAATGAAAAACTGTTTTTT.

This rearrangement joins TRBV30 to TRBJ2-7; D call uncertain. Germline CDR1 GTSNPN, CDR2 SVGIG (reference sequence). The V gene lost 3 bases and the J gene lost 5 bases, with 14 bases spanning the gap. The CDR3 length is 13 residues. The CDR3 DNA sequence: TGTGCCTGGAGCGCCCTTAAGCACCACGAGCAGTACTTC. This sequence encodes CAWSALKHHEQYF.

This clone was picked up one time. This chain connects TRBV9 to TRBJ1-2, with D perhaps matching TRBD1 (6 bases). CDR1 and CDR2 (germline): SGDLS, YYNGEE. V lost 4 bases and J lost 3, with 13 bases in between. CDR3 length equals 14 residues. DNA for the CDR3: TGTGCCAGCAGCACCAGGGGCGGATACTATGGCTACACCTTC. It yields the protein CASSTRGGYYGYTF.

This clone came up a few times. The V call is TRBV29-1, the J call TRBJ2-5, with 7 bases aligning to TRBD2. The germline V gene has CDR1 SQVTM and CDR2 ANQGSEA. V dropped 7 bases and J dropped 4; count of bases not matched to a gene: 6. This CDR3 contains 12 residues. The CDR3 loop is CSGGGTRETQYF. The CDR3 DNA sequence: TGCAGCGGGGGGGGGACCCGAGAGACCCAGTACTTC.

The chain has TRBV18 and TRBJ2-5; D unclear. Per germline, CDR1 KGHSH and CDR2 LQKENI. Deletions cut 1 base from V and 2 bases from J, with 5 bases between. The length of the CDR3 is 13 residues. CDR3 DNA: TGTGCCAGCTCACCACTCCGGCAAGAGACCCAGTACTTC. Its translation: CASSPLRQETQYF.

The chain couples TRBV19 to TRBJ1-5; no firm D call. V lost 8 bases and J lost 0, with 20 bases in between. Looked up from germline, CDR1 is LNHDA and CDR2 is SQIVND (reference sequence). The length of the CDR3 is 17 residues. As DNA, the CDR3 is TGTGCCAGTCAGACGGGAGGGAGGGCATATAGCAATCAGCCCCAGCATTTT. Translating it yields CASQTGGRAYSNQPQHF.

A few counts support this clone. The chain uses TRBV5-1 and TRBJ2-3, with 7 bases identical to TRBD1. There are 14 residues in the CDR3. The germline CDR1 and CDR2 sequences are SGHRS and YFSETQ. J was trimmed by 6 bases and V by 4 bases; bases with no gene match: 8. CDR3 protein: CASSRGPGPDTQYF. The DNA for the CDR3 is TGCGCCAGCAGCAGGGGGCCAGGCCCCGATACGCAGTATTTT.